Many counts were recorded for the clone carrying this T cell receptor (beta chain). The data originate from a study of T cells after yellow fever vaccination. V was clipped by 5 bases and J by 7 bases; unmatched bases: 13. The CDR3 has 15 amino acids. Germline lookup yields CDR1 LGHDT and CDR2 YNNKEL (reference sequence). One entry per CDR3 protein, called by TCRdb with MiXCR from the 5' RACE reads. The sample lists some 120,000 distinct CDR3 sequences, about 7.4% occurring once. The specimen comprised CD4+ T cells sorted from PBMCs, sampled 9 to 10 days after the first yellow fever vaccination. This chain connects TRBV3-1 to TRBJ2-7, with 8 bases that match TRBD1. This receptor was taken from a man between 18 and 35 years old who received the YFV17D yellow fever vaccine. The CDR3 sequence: CASSTQFQGAGEQYF. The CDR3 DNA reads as TGTGCCAGCAGCACTCAATTTCAGGGGGCGGGGGAGCAGTACTTC.